This T cell receptor (beta chain) was profiled in a study of blood T cell repertoires in COVID-19. The table came from immunoSEQ multiplex PCR; TCRdb's copy has only in-frame clones and leaves some out. Found here are a few hundred thousand clones, about four fifths of them singletons; the top ten hold around 3.5%. Recovery among Cohort 3 donors was established by two negative PCRs, clearance, or symptom resolution. This CDR3 spans 17 amino acids. V was pared by 4 bases and J by 2 bases, with 21 bases between. Germline values: CDR1 SGHTA, CDR2 FQGTGA. This sequence originates from a man aged 45 to 65 who had recovered from COVID-19. The sample taken for sequencing was PBMCs or T cells enriched from blood (not recorded which). The chain carries TRBV7-3 and TRBJ2-7; D gene unclear. The CDR3 reads CASSSPSGYVTPYEQYF. Written as DNA, the CDR3 is TGTGCCAGCAGCTCTCCATCCGGGTATGTGACCCCCTACGAGCAGTACTTC.